These 21 T cell receptor beta chains were all obtained from the same sample, sequenced in a study of cytomegalovirus exposure and HLA in healthy donors. In the PCR, 60 Vbeta and 13 Jbeta primers were used. Assay: immunoSEQ multiplex PCR; the TCRdb copy retains only in-frame clones and omits some. Found here are 150,000 to 200,000 clones, 75% to 85% of them singletons; the top ten hold 14%. The sample taken for sequencing was PBMCs. All receptors come from a woman aged 25 to 45 in good health and CMV-seropositive.

This rearrangement joins TRBV5-5 to TRBJ1-1; D gene unclear. The germline V and J ends were trimmed by 0 bases and 1 base, with 13 bases remaining between them. Per germline, CDR1 SGHKS and CDR2 YYEKEE (reference sequence). The CDR3 contains 16 residues. For the CDR3, the DNA is TGTGCCAGCAGCTTGGTGACTTTTAGGCGGAACACTGAAGCTTTCTTT. Its protein is CASSLVTFRRNTEAFF. The full variable domain, with the rest looked up from reference TRBV5-5 and TRBJ1-1, is DAGVTQSPTHLIKTRGQQVTLRCSPISGHKSVSWYQQVLGQGPQFIFQYYEKEERGRGNFPDRFSARQFPNYSSELNVNALLLGDSALYLCASSLVTFRRNTEAFFGQGTRLTVV.

This chain joins TRBV15 and TRBJ2-1, with 8 bases that match TRBD1. The CDR3 is 15 residues long. Germline lookup yields CDR1 LNHNV and CDR2 YYDKDF (reference sequence). Trimming at V came to 3 bases and at J to 6 bases, leaving 7 bases not matched to a gene. The CDR3 reads CATSSPGQGINEQFF. The DNA for the CDR3 is TGTGCCACCAGCAGTCCCGGACAGGGCATCAATGAGCAGTTCTTC.

The genes are TRBV5-1 and TRBJ2-2, with 7 bases matching TRBD2. Losses at the gene ends were 2 bases for V and 6 bases for J; bases not matched to a gene: 4. The CDR3 has 14 residues. Germline V gene sequence: CDR1 SGHRS, CDR2 YFSETQ. CDR3 sequence (DNA): TGCGCCAGCAGCTTAACTAGCGCGGCCGGGGAGCTGTTTTTT. It specifies CASSLTSAAGELFF.

This rearrangement joins TRBV15 to TRBJ1-1; D is undetermined. The germline gives CDR1 LNHNV, CDR2 YYDKDF (reference sequence). CDR3 length equals 14 residues. V was cut by 0 bases and J by 0 bases, with 5 bases left in between. The CDR3 reads CATSRDLMNTEAFF. CDR3 nucleotide sequence: TGTGCCACCAGCAGAGACCTTATGAACACTGAAGCTTTCTTT.

The chain uses TRBV7-2 and TRBJ1-6; D not resolved. V lost 1 base and J 7 bases, leaving 17 bases between the germline ends. Germline-derived CDR1 and CDR2 are SGHTA and FQGNSA. The CDR3 is made up of 17 amino acids. CDR3 nucleotides: TGTGCCAGCAGCTTAGGGCCCCCCGGGTCCGGGAATTCACCCCTCCACTTT. This translates into CASSLGPPGSGNSPLHF.

The chain is built from TRBV7-3 and TRBJ2-1; a possible D gene is TRBD2 (6 bases). The CDR3 runs 15 residues. V was cut by 0 bases and J by 2 bases, with 8 bases left in between. The germline gives CDR1 SGHTA, CDR2 FQGTGA. The DNA for the CDR3 is TGTGCCAGCAGCTTAACTAGCGGCCCCTACAATGAGCAGTTCTTC. This gives the protein CASSLTSGPYNEQFF.

This clone occurred once. This rearrangement joins TRBV6-1 to TRBJ2-5, with 7 bases lining up with TRBD1. With the DNA end fitting TRBJ2-7 better, the J assignment may be wrong. The CDR3 has 14 amino acids. Looked up from germline, CDR1 is MNHNS and CDR2 is SASEGT. CDR3 region: CASSELGQLYEQYF. The CDR3 DNA reads as TGTGCCAGCAGCGAACTGGGACAGCTCTACGAGCAGTACTTC.

This clone was seen more than once but under ten times. The J gene is TRBJ2-1, the V gene TRBV30; maybe TRBD2 (5 bases). The CDR3 sequence is 13 residues long. Germline-derived CDR1 and CDR2 are GTSNPN and SVGIG (reference sequence). V dropped 2 bases and J dropped 7 bases, with 12 bases sitting between them. The CDR3 is CAWSLQRLNEQFF. The CDR3 nucleotides read TGTGCCTGGAGTCTCCAGCGGCTGAATGAGCAGTTCTTC. Together with reference TRBV30 and TRBJ2-1, the CDR3 gives the full variable domain: SQTIHQWPATLVQPVGSPLSLECTVEGTSNPNLYWYRQAAGRGLQLLFYSVGIGQISSEVPQNLSASRPQDRQFILSSKKLLLSDSGFYLCAWSLQRLNEQFFGPGTRLTVL.

This chain uses TRBV5-1 with TRBJ2-7, with 8 positions matching TRBD1. There are 12 residues in the CDR3. With 2 bases clipped from V and 6 bases from J, the junction kept 1 base outside the gene matches. Germline V CDR1 and CDR2: SGHRS, YFSETQ. For the CDR3, the DNA is TGCGCCAGCAGCTTCGGACAGGGCGAGCAGTACTTC. The encoded protein is CASSFGQGEQYF.

This clone was counted a few times. V and J are TRBV9 and TRBJ1-3, with TRBD1 identical over 7 bases. This CDR3 has 15 residues. With V trimmed by 4 bases and J by 0 bases, 4 bases remained unmatched. Germline CDR1 SGDLS, CDR2 YYNGEE. CDR3 amino acids: CASSPRDSSGNTIYF. As DNA, the CDR3 is TGTGCCAGCAGCCCGAGGGACAGCTCTGGAAACACCATATATTTT.

The V and J genes are TRBV7-9 and TRBJ2-5; tentatively, D is TRBD2 (6 bases). Trimming left V 8 bases short and J 4 bases short, with 14 bases between. Germline-derived CDR1 and CDR2 are SEHNR and FQNEAQ (reference sequence). The CDR3 extends over 13 amino acids. CDR3 amino acids: CASGRDASETQYF. The DNA of the CDR3 is TGTGCCAGCGGGCGGGACGCCTCAGAGACCCAGTACTTC.

The chain is built from TRBV4-1 and TRBJ2-3; TRBD1 is a possible D gene (6 bases). The germline V and J ends were trimmed by 1 base and 3 bases, with 26 bases remaining between them. Germline lookup yields CDR1 MGHRA and CDR2 YSYEKL. This CDR3 spans 20 amino acids. The CDR3 is CASSQVIPYSEGVRTDTQYF. DNA for the CDR3: TGCGCCAGCAGCCAAGTTATACCTTATAGTGAGGGGGTTCGGACAGATACGCAGTATTTT.

This rearrangement joins TRBV28 to TRBJ1-5, with a possible D match to TRBD1 (6 bases). The CDR3 covers 13 residues. V lost 5 bases and J lost 7, with 12 bases in between. The germline CDR1 and CDR2 sequences are MDHEN and SYDVKM. CDR3 protein: CASSRLGAQPQHF. As DNA, the CDR3 is TGTGCCAGCAGTCGCTTGGGGGCCCAGCCCCAGCATTTT.

This clone has more than one count but fewer than ten. The CDR3 nucleotides read TGTGCCAGCAGCCCGCCTGGACTAGCGGGAGGGCCGCAGTTCTTC. It specifies CASSPPGLAGGPQFF. V usage is TRBV7-2 and J usage is TRBJ2-1; TRBD2 agrees at 15 bases. Germline values: CDR1 SGHTA, CDR2 FQGNSA. The CDR3 is made up of 15 amino acids. The trim removed 5 bases at V and 12 bases at J, leaving 8 bases unmatched.

This clone was recorded a few times. The rearrangement links TRBV12-2 to TRBJ1-2. TRBV12-2 is a documented pseudogene. This CDR3 comprises 14 residues. The CDR3: CASRLGLVNYGYTF. CDR3 sequence (DNA): TGTGCAAGTCGCTTAGGTCTCGTTAACTATGGCTACACCTTC.

The V call is TRBV5-4, the J call TRBJ1-1, with 9 bases matching TRBD1. The CDR3 totals 15 residues. V was pared by 4 bases and J by 4 bases, with 8 bases of the junction left unmatched. In germline, CDR1 is SGHNT, CDR2 YYREEE (reference sequence). CDR3 in amino acids: CASSPGRTGATEAFF. The CDR3 DNA reads TGTGCCAGCAGCCCGGGGCGGACAGGGGCCACTGAAGCTTTCTTT.

The chain joins TRBV5-4 to TRBJ2-3; 10 bases align to TRBD2. The CDR3 runs 16 residues. V lost 4 bases and J lost 3; bases outside the gene matches: 8. Germline V gene sequence: CDR1 SGHNT, CDR2 YYREEE (reference sequence). CDR3 DNA sequence: TGTGCCAGCAGCACCAAGCGGGGGGGAGTGACAGATACGCAGTATTTT. Amino acid sequence: CASSTKRGGVTDTQYF.

J is TRBJ2-5 and V is TRBV6-6, with 7 bases fitting TRBD1. The J call may be in error: the DNA end matches TRBJ2-7 better. The germline CDR1 and CDR2 sequences are MNHNY and SVGAGI (reference sequence). The CDR3 extends over 12 amino acids. CDR3 nucleotide sequence: TGTGCCAGCAGGACAGGGAACTACGAGCAGTACTTC. Amino acid sequence: CASRTGNYEQYF.

This clone was found once. The gene calls are TRBV7-6 and TRBJ2-5, with 9 bases aligning to TRBD1. The CDR3 runs 19 residues. Germline V CDR1 and CDR2: SGHVS, FNYEAQ. The V gene end was trimmed by 2 bases and the J gene end by 4 bases; junction bases not matched to a gene: 17. In DNA form, the CDR3 reads TGTGCCAGCAGCTTAAGTTACAGGGGGCGGAAGGGTCAAGGAGAGACCCAGTACTTC. Its protein product is CASSLSYRGRKGQGETQYF.

The J gene is TRBJ1-5, the V gene TRBV15; D ambiguous. Germline CDR1 LNHNV, CDR2 YYDKDF (reference sequence). V was shortened by 1 base and J by 0 bases, with 19 bases between the two germline ends. This CDR3 comprises 19 residues. The DNA of the CDR3 is TGTGCCACCAGCAGAGTGAGGATGAGACGGACTTATAGCAATCAGCCCCAGCATTTT. Protein: CATSRVRMRRTYSNQPQHF.

The rearrangement joins TRBV11-2 to TRBJ1-1; 7 nucleotides line up with TRBD1. The CDR3 has 15 residues. V gave up 4 bases and J gave up 0 bases; unmatched junction bases: 5. Germline CDR1 is SGHAT and CDR2 is FQNNGV. DNA for the CDR3: TGTGCCAGCAGCTGGGACAGTTTAATGAACACTGAAGCTTTCTTT. This sequence encodes CASSWDSLMNTEAFF.